The entry below describes one T cell receptor (beta chain). Data came from immunoSEQ multiplex PCR; TCRdb stores just in-frame clones and leaves some out. In the table there are approximately 34,000 clones, about four fifths of which are singletons. The data are from a study of sequential checkpoint blockade in melanoma. Across the study: Randomization was 1:1 between first-line nivolumab→ipilimumab and ipilimumab→nivolumab. Both treatment sequences were followed by maintenance nivolumab.

Treatment denoted: randomized to nivolumab then ipilimumab (arm A) or the reverse (arm B). No patient had prior DNA-damaging chemotherapy. Live CD3+CD8+ CD19− CD56− cells were sorted from PBMCs. This CDR3 has 11 residues. The V end was cut by 8 bases, the J end by 7 bases, with 9 bases between. CDR1 is SNHLY, CDR2 FYNNEI, per germline. The TCR was taken from a human donor with melanoma. The V call is TRBV2, the J call TRBJ2-1, with a possible D match to TRBD2 (6 bases). The starting material was CD8+ T cells sorted from blood (inferred from file names), obtained from a patient given nivolumab and ipilimumab in sequence. The DNA for the CDR3 is TGTGCCAGCGCTGGAGGGAATGAGCAGTTCTTC. This translates into CASAGGNEQFF.